This T cell receptor (beta chain) was retrieved from a study of blood T cell repertoires in COVID-19. In the study overall: The United States, Italy and Spain provided the acute and convalescent COVID-19 samples. PBMCs, B-cell-depleted T cells, or T cells provided the cDNA or gDNA that made up the material.

As handled by the study authors: Reference gene primer amplification gave estimated nucleated cell counts. Sequencing was performed with immunoSEQ multiplex PCR; in TCRdb, only in-frame clones are kept and a portion is missing. V and J calls and clone size are as listed in that table; D and trimming were resolved from the DNA. The sample includes some 230,000 clones, 80% to 90% of them seen just once. In germline, CDR1 is MNHEY, CDR2 SVGAGI. Trimming took 7 bases from V and 1 from J, leaving 17 bases between them. The CDR3 runs 15 residues. Assignment of participants to cohorts was predicated upon participant-reported clinical history.

The chain recombines TRBV6-5 with TRBJ2-7; tentatively, D is TRBD2 (6 bases). The source material was PBMCs or T cells enriched from blood (not recorded which). The TCR sequence derives from a woman in her late teens or twenties in a cohort exposed to, infected with or recovered from COVID-19 (not recorded which). The CDR3 is CASKEEGWGSYEQYF. DNA of the CDR3: TGTGCCAGCAAAGAGGAGGGGTGGGGTTCCTACGAGCAGTACTTC.